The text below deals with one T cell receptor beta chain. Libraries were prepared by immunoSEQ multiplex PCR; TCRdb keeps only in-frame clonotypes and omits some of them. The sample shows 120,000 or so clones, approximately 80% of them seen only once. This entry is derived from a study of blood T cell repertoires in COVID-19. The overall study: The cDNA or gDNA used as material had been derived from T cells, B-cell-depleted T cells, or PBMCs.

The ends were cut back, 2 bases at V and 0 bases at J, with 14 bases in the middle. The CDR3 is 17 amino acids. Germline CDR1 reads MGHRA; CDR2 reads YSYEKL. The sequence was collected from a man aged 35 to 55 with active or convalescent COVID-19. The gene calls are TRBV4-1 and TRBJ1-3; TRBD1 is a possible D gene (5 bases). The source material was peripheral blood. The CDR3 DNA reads TGCGCCAGCAGCCAACTCGGGACTCCCAGCTCTGGAAACACCATATATTTT. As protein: CASSQLGTPSSGNTIYF.